Listed below are T cell receptor beta chains from one sample, sequenced in a study of OX40 agonist ivuxolimab in advanced cancers. Sequencing used immunoSEQ multiplex PCR; TCRdb keeps in-frame clones, though not all of them. Altogether roughly 110,000 clones are present, approximately 89% being singletons, with the ten largest covering around 1.2%. Here the sequenced sample was CD4+ or CD8+ T cells sorted from blood, taken in a trial of the OX40 agonist ivuxolimab. Receptors originate from an adult with an advanced solid tumor such as melanoma, head and neck, liver or kidney cancer. Both conserved end residues are part of each CDR3. The order of the fields is V gene, D gene, J gene, clone size, CDR3 protein, CDR3 DNA. The D gene is left open where the match is weak. Size values are once, few and many counts, or a class for expanded clones, and some rows have none.

>TRBV11-3|NA|TRBJ2-3|NA
CASSPTTSTDTQYF
TGTGCCAGCAGCCCGACAACCAGCACAGATACGCAGTATTTT
>TRBV5-4|NA|TRBJ2-3|NA
CASSLKISTDTQYF
TGTGCCAGCAGCTTGAAAATTAGCACAGATACGCAGTATTTT
>TRBV28|TRBD1|TRBJ2-2|once
CASSLPHQGAGELFF
TGTGCCAGCAGTTTACCACACCAGGGGGCCGGGGAGCTGTTTTTT
>TRBV7-3|TRBD1|TRBJ2-3|NA
CASSLGGTETDTQYF
TGTGCCAGCAGCTTAGGTGGGACAGAAACAGATACGCAGTATTTT
>TRBV7-8|TRBD1|TRBJ2-3|NA
CASSSWGQGTDTQYF
TGTGCCAGCAGCTCCTGGGGACAGGGGACAGATACGCAGTATTTT
>TRBV11-3|NA|TRBJ2-1|NA
CASSQAGSSYNEQFF
TGTGCCAGCAGCCAAGCGGGCAGCTCCTACAATGAGCAGTTCTTC
>TRBV18|TRBD2|TRBJ2-3|NA
CASSPSLLAGEGTDTQYF
TGTGCCAGCTCACCATCCCTTTTAGCGGGAGAGGGCACAGATACGCAGTATTTT
>TRBV2|TRBD1|TRBJ2-7|NA
CASSGQGISYEQYF
TGTGCCAGCAGCGGACAGGGGATCTCCTACGAGCAGTACTTC
>TRBV9|NA|TRBJ2-6|NA
CASSGAGWTGANVLTF
TGTGCCAGCAGCGGAGCCGGATGGACTGGGGCCAACGTCCTGACTTTC
>TRBV5-1|TRBD1|TRBJ1-1|once
CASNEGALGEAFF
TGCGCCAGCAATGAGGGGGCTCTTGGTGAAGCTTTCTTT
>TRBV7-2|TRBD1|TRBJ1-4|NA
CASSFLDRGLSNEKLFF
TGTGCCAGCAGCTTCTTGGACAGGGGGCTATCTAATGAAAAACTGTTTTTT
>TRBV7-8|TRBD1|TRBJ2-1|NA
CASSFLPGQGYEQFF
TGTGCCAGCAGCTTTTTACCGGGACAGGGGTATGAGCAGTTCTTC
>TRBV5-5|TRBD1|TRBJ2-3|NA
CASSRQGAIDTQYF
TGTGCCAGCAGCCGACAGGGGGCGATAGATACGCAGTATTTT
>TRBV9|NA|TRBJ1-4|NA
CASSVGRDTGLFF
TGTGCCAGCAGCGTCGGTCGGGACACAGGGCTGTTTTTT
>TRBV7-9|NA|TRBJ1-1|NA
CASSLASGANTEAFF
TGTGCCAGCAGCTTAGCGTCTGGAGCCAACACTGAAGCTTTCTTT
>TRBV7-9|NA|TRBJ2-3|NA
CASSLGPGGTDTQYF
TGTGCCAGCAGCTTAGGACCAGGGGGCACAGATACGCAGTATTTT
>TRBV9|NA|TRBJ2-7|once
CASSVDWEYEQYF
TGTGCCAGCAGCGTAGATTGGGAGTACGAGCAGTACTTC
>TRBV7-7|NA|TRBJ2-4|few
CASSLEGEAELAKNIQYF
TGTGCTAGCAGCTTAGAGGGGGAGGCAGAACTAGCCAAAAACATTCAGTACTTC
>TRBV28|NA|TRBJ1-5|NA
CASSLSFQVRNQPQHF
TGTGCCAGCAGTTTATCATTTCAGGTTCGCAATCAGCCCCAGCATTTT
>TRBV7-2|NA|TRBJ2-4|NA
CASSLLAKNIQYF
TGTGCCAGCAGCTTACTAGCCAAAAACATTCAGTACTTC
>TRBV11-2|NA|TRBJ2-7|NA
CASSSRDSLSYEQYF
TGTGCCAGCAGCTCCCGGGACTCCCTCTCTTACGAGCAGTACTTC
>TRBV21-1|NA|TRBJ2-5|NA
CASSNFVVRSSGSYQETQYF
TGTGCCAGCAGCAATTTTGTCGTTCGGTCTAGCGGGAGCTACCAAGAGACCCAGTACTTC
>TRBV28|TRBD2|TRBJ2-1|NA
CASSLLGGRFANEQFF
TGTGCCAGCAGTTTATTGGGCGGGAGGTTCGCCAATGAGCAGTTCTTC
>TRBV9|NA|TRBJ1-5|NA
CASSAVTGKPQHF
TGTGCCAGCAGCGCTGTGACAGGAAAGCCCCAGCATTTT
>TRBV5-6|NA|TRBJ2-5|NA
CASSLVVSYWAGETQYF
TGTGCCAGCAGCTTGGTGGTGTCCTACTGGGCGGGAGAGACCCAGTACTTC
>TRBV2|NA|TRBJ1-1|NA
CASSDTKDTEAFF
TGTGCCAGCAGTGACACAAAAGACACTGAAGCTTTCTTT
>TRBV7-2|TRBD2|TRBJ2-2|NA
CASRAGGPWTGELFF
TGTGCCAGCAGAGCGGGAGGGCCCTGGACCGGGGAGCTGTTTTTT
>TRBV7-9|NA|TRBJ2-6|NA
CASSLSGDGNVLTF
TGTGCCAGCAGCTTATCCGGGGATGGCAACGTCCTGACTTTC
>TRBV28|TRBD2|TRBJ2-1|NA
CASNEFRDYQFF
TGTGCCAGCAACGAATTCCGGGACTACCAGTTCTTC
>TRBV19|NA|TRBJ2-3|NA
CASSLWGTTDTQYF
TGTGCCAGTAGCCTCTGGGGCACCACAGATACGCAGTATTTT